This TCR beta chain derives from a study of T cell repertoires in cytomegalovirus infection. Background on the study: Public TCR beta signatures provided an indication of both CMV infection and a matching HLA type. General study results and limits: Cumulative frequency (of public TCR beta family members) identified carriers of CMV plus the relevant HLA.

MiXCR, run by TCRdb on the reads, gives a single entry per CDR3 protein. The table includes approximately 910,000 distinct CDR3 sequences, approximately 33% detected once. In the case of this clonotype: Antigen: not known.

This specimen was cultured CD8+ T cells from PBMCs, taken from culture after CMV antigen stimulation. The source is a human donor in good health (CMV status not recorded). Some clones in this sample may be carry-over from other donors' samples.

The CDR3 bases are TGTGCCATCAGTGACCCGGACAGTAACAATGAGCAGTTCTTC. Protein: CAISDPDSNNEQFF. V and J are TRBV10-3 and TRBJ2-1; D might be TRBD1 (6 bases). Per the germline V gene, CDR1 is ENHRY and CDR2 is SYGVKD. Trimming cost V 3 bases and J 5 bases, with 11 bases left between them. This CDR3 spans 14 amino acids.